Listed here is a single TCR beta chain. The data are from a study of blood T cell repertoires in COVID-19. The overall study: Specimens from acute and convalescent COVID-19 originated in the United States, Italy and Spain. T cells, B-cell-depleted T cells, or PBMCs provided the cDNA or gDNA that served as material.

Original handling: For nucleated cells, counts were estimated from reference gene primer amplification. TCRdb's copy holds only in-frame clones and misses some; the assay was immunoSEQ multiplex PCR. Clone size and V and J calls were adopted from that table, with D and trimming inferred from the DNA. The sample has 150,000 to 200,000 clones; under 90% are singletons. The V end lost 0 bases, the J end lost 1 base, and 6 bases lay between the germline ends. The CDR3 spans 14 residues. Germline CDR1 SGHDN, CDR2 FVKESK. The chain is built from TRBV14 and TRBJ1-1; D not resolved. This clonotype was obtained from a man aged 25-40 years with active or convalescent COVID-19. The sample consisted of peripheral blood. The CDR3 loop is CASSQDYGNTEAFF. Written as DNA, the CDR3 is TGTGCCAGCAGCCAAGATTACGGGAACACTGAAGCTTTCTTT.